One T cell receptor (beta chain) is described in this entry. As yet, its antigen is unknown. Trimming shortened V by 5 bases and J by 3 bases, and 9 bases separated the two germline ends. The CDR3 length is 14 residues. Germline V gene data show CDR1 as KGHDR and CDR2 as SFDVKD. This record comes from a study of identical twins. Notes on the study in general: Among monozygotic twins, out-of-frame TCR alpha sharing exceeded what models predicted. Fewer insertions marked abundant cord blood beta clonotypes; young adult naive trended weakly, memory not at all.

TCRdb analysed the 5' RACE reads with MiXCR anew, one entry per CDR3 protein. The table shows just over 450,000 distinct CDR3 sequences, with 11% to 15% occurring only once. The same sample was also used in a study of yellow fever vaccine responses in identical twins. That paper states: The T cell response to vaccination in identical twins was reportedly partly convergent and partly personalized.

The sequenced sample was CD4+ T cells sorted from blood. This receptor was identified in a young woman in good health. The chain is built from TRBV24-1 and TRBJ2-2, with D perhaps TRBD2 (6 bases). The CDR3 region is CATSAAGYTGELFF. In DNA, the CDR3 is TGTGCCACCAGTGCGGCGGGGTACACCGGGGAGCTGTTTTTT.